The sequence of this T cell receptor (beta chain) was determined in a study of T cell repertoires in ileal Crohn's disease. Study-level background: Thiopurines (around ten) or anti-TNF agents (around 19) were given postoperatively to about half.

This CDR3 region has 14 residues. V was pared by 6 bases and J by 7 bases, with 19 bases between. Germline CDR1 and CDR2: MDHEN and SYDVKM. Method: immunoSEQ multiplex PCR; TCRdb's copy keeps in-frame clones and lacks some. The sample includes some 7,000 clones, around four fifths of them seen just once. As for time point: inflamed ileum from the surgical specimen. Adults with ileal or ileocolonic Crohn's disease and an indication for resection were eligible. The receptor's source is an adult with Crohn's disease. Sequencing used ileal tissue. V is TRBV28 and J is TRBJ2-7, with D possibly being TRBD2 (6 bases). The CDR3 coding sequence is TGTGCCAGCAGACCGGGACTCCGGCCGGGGGAGCAGTACTTC. It translates to CASRPGLRPGEQYF.